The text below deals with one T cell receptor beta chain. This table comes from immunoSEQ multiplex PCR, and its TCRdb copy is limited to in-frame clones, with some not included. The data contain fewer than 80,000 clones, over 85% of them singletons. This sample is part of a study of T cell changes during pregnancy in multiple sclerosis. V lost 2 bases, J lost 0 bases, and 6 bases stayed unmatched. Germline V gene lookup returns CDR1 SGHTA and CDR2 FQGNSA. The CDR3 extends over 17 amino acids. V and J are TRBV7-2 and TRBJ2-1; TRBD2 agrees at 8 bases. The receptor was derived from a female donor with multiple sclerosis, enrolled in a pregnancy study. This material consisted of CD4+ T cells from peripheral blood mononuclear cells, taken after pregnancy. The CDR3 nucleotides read TGTGCCAGCAGCTTATGGAGACTAGCGAGCTCCTACAATGAGCAGTTCTTC. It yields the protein CASSLWRLASSYNEQFF.